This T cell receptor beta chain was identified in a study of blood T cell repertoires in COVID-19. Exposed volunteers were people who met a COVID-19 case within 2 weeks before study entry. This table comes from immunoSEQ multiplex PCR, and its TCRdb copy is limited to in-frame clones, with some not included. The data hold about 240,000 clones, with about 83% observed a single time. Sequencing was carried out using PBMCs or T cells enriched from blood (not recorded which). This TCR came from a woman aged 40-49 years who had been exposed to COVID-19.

The CDR3 here is CASSDWTGNQPQHF. The CDR3 region has the DNA TGTGCCAGCAGTGATTGGACAGGTAATCAGCCCCAGCATTTT. The chain joins TRBV2 to TRBJ1-5; TRBD1 matches 7 bases. The CDR3 is made up of 14 amino acids. The junction had 3 bases not matched to a gene; V was cut back by 3 bases and J by 4 bases. The V gene's germline CDR1 is SNHLY and CDR2 FYNNEI.